The rows below give T cell receptor beta chains drawn from one sample of a study of blood T cells in healthy people across ages. TCRdb ran MiXCR on the 5' RACE reads and lists one entry per CDR3 protein. Seen here are about 840,000 distinct CDR3 sequences, around 29% observed once, and the top ten hold roughly 10%. These data also formed part of another study, on T cells of mothers and their children.

Sequenced sample: blood. These receptors came from a woman aged 40 to 49 in good health. CDR3s include the opening cysteine and the closing phenylalanine or tryptophan. The D gene is left open where the match is weak. Rows may omit the clone size; those that give it use once, few, many or a size class.

TRBJ2-1,TRBV24-1,NA,NA,TGTGCCACCAGTGGCACAGGAGCAGCGAATGAGCAGTTCTTC,CATSGTGAANEQFF
TRBJ2-2,TRBV6-6,NA,NA,TGTGCCAGCAGTTACCGTCCCGGGGCCGGGGAGCTGTTTTTT,CASSYRPGAGELFF
TRBJ2-6,TRBV5-1,many,NA,TGCGCCAGCAGCTTTGAAAACAGAGCCTCTGGGGCCAACGTCCTGACTTTC,CASSFENRASGANVLTF
TRBJ2-7,TRBV7-9,many,TRBD1,TGTGCCAGCAGCTTAGTTGGCAGGGGGACCTACGAGCAGTACTTC,CASSLVGRGTYEQYF
TRBJ1-2,TRBV30,NA,NA,TGTGCCTGGAGTGGGGCAGGAGGAGGCTACACCTTC,CAWSGAGGGYTF
TRBJ1-1,TRBV9,few,NA,TGTGCCAGCAGCGCCACGACAAGAAACACTGAAGCTTTCTTT,CASSATTRNTEAFF
TRBJ1-5,TRBV20-1,NA,NA,TGCAGTGCTCCGAAGCATACAGGTGCCAATCAGCCCCAGCATTTT,CSAPKHTGANQPQHF
TRBJ1-2,TRBV9,NA,NA,TGTGCCAGCAGCGTAGAGCACAGGGTTGACTATGGCTACACCTTC,CASSVEHRVDYGYTF
TRBJ1-3,TRBV30,NA,NA,TGTGCCTGGAGAACGGGGGTCTCTGGAAACACCATATATTTT,CAWRTGVSGNTIYF
TRBJ2-6,TRBV12-3/TRBV12-4,many,NA,TGTGCCAGCAGCTTAGGGGCTGGGGCCAACGTCCTGACTTTC,CASSLGAGANVLTF
TRBJ1-5,TRBV2,NA,NA,TGTGCCAGCAACTTCAGGGTGAATCAGCCCCAGCATTTT,CASNFRVNQPQHF
TRBJ2-7,TRBV12-3/TRBV12-4,few,NA,TGTGCCAGCAGTTTAGCGACAGCGTACTACGAGCAGTACTTC,CASSLATAYYEQYF
TRBJ2-7,TRBV5-1,many,NA,TGCGCCAGCAGCTATGGAGGGTCCGACGAGCAGTACTTC,CASSYGGSDEQYF
TRBJ1-2,TRBV2,few,NA,TGTGCCAGTCGCTGGGGGAACTATGGCTACACCTTC,CASRWGNYGYTF
TRBJ2-2,TRBV7-2,few,NA,TGTGCCAGCAGCTCCGACGGGGCGTCGAACACCGGGGAGCTGTTTTTT,CASSSDGASNTGELFF
TRBJ2-5,TRBV7-9,NA,TRBD1,TGTGCCAGCAGCCTTGGGGACAGGGGTACCCAAGAGGCCCAGTACTTC,CASSLGDRGTQEAQYF
TRBJ1-5,TRBV2,few,TRBD1,TGTGCCAGCAGCCACCGGGACAGGGATCTACCCCAGCATTTT,CASSHRDRDLPQHF
TRBJ1-1,TRBV28,NA,NA,TGTGCCAGCAGTGGGGTTTTCGAAGCTTTCTTT,CASSGVFEAFF
TRBJ2-7,TRBV6-5,many,NA,TGTGCCAGCAGGCCAGGATGGACCTACGAGCAGTACTTC,CASRPGWTYEQYF
TRBJ2-3,TRBV20-1,few,NA,TGCAGTGCTAGTCGGCCAGACGAAGTCGATACGCAGTATTTT,CSASRPDEVDTQYF
TRBJ2-5,TRBV24-1,many,NA,TGTGCCACCAGTGACCCGGACGGGCACCAAGAGACCCAGTACTTC,CATSDPDGHQETQYF
TRBJ2-1,TRBV7-2,few,TRBD2,TGTGCCAGCAGTCCGGGACTAGGGAGGTACAATGAGCAGTTCTTC,CASSPGLGRYNEQFF
TRBJ1-5,TRBV6-5,many,NA,TGTGCCAGCAGCACTACGGGGGGTCAGCCCCAGCATTTT,CASSTTGGQPQHF
TRBJ1-2,TRBV29-1,many,NA,TGCAGCGTTGGCCCTCGGGACAAGAGTTCTAACTATGGCTACACCTTC,CSVGPRDKSSNYGYTF
TRBJ2-1,TRBV12-3/TRBV12-4,many,TRBD2,TGTGCCAGCAGGCTAGCGGTTTCCACCAATGAGCAGTTCTTC,CASRLAVSTNEQFF
TRBJ2-1,TRBV6-6,few,TRBD2,TGTGCCAGCAGTTCACTAGCGGGGGACCTTAATGAGCAGTTCTTC,CASSSLAGDLNEQFF
TRBJ2-7,TRBV5-5,many,NA,TGTGCCAGCACCCTCGGGGCAGGGATGTCCTACGAGCAGTACTTC,CASTLGAGMSYEQYF
TRBJ1-1,TRBV28,NA,NA,TGTGCCAGCAGTCCCCCATTGCAGGGGCTAAGCATGAACACTGAAGCTTTCTTT,CASSPPLQGLSMNTEAFF
TRBJ2-1,TRBV4-2,NA,NA,TGTGCCAGCAGCCAAGAGCCCAGCCTCTCCTACAATGAGCAGTTCTTC,CASSQEPSLSYNEQFF
TRBJ2-1,TRBV20-1,few,TRBD2,TGCAGTGCTCGTACCCAGCGGGACTACAATGAGCAGTTCTTC,CSARTQRDYNEQFF
TRBJ2-5,TRBV10-3,many,NA,TGTGCCACCTCTCAGGGGTTCGGGGAGACCCAGTACTTC,CATSQGFGETQYF
TRBJ2-3,TRBV5-1,NA,NA,TGCGTCAGCAGCATGGGCGAGACTAGCACAGATACGCAGTATTTT,CVSSMGETSTDTQYF
TRBJ1-2,TRBV7-3,NA,NA,TGTGCCAGCAGCCTTAATCCAGAGGGCTCGGGCGGCTACACCTTC,CASSLNPEGSGGYTF
TRBJ2-1,TRBV5-4,few,TRBD2,TGTGCCAGCAGCGCAAGACTAGCACCCTACAATGAGCAGTTCTTC,CASSARLAPYNEQFF
TRBJ2-1,TRBV5-1,NA,TRBD2,TGCGCCAGCAGCTCCCGCCTGGGGGGGAATGAGCAGTTCTTC,CASSSRLGGNEQFF
TRBJ2-7,TRBV12-3/TRBV12-4,many,NA,TGTGCCAGCAGTTTGGTACAGGGCGGCAACGAGCAGTACTTC,CASSLVQGGNEQYF